This T cell receptor (beta chain) derives from a study of long-term antiretroviral therapy in people with HIV. Researchers report immunoSEQ v3.0 was run at survey level. Produced via immunoSEQ multiplex PCR; TCRdb's table is partial and in-frame only. This table holds 20,000 to 25,000 clones, around 81% found once. As concerns this clone: Its antigen is currently unknown.

Each contributor possessed a minimum of one pre-ART and a minimum of two post-ART PBMC samples. Specimens carried 1-10 million cryopreserved PBMC before DNA extraction. Whole-study results and caveats: ART was followed by higher diversity that remained below transplant donor controls. Nothing was known about ART adherence, viral resistance or changes in therapy.

The germline V and J ends were trimmed by 4 bases and 4 bases, with 7 bases remaining between them. The CDR3 is 12 amino acids. The germline CDR1 and CDR2 sequences are SGHTA and FQGNSA. This rearrangement joins TRBV7-2 to TRBJ1-1; D unclear. The material was unsorted PBMCs, obtained 1.5 years after starting antiretroviral therapy. This TCR derives from a young man with HIV. In DNA, the CDR3 is TGTGCCAGCAGCTCCCCAGGCACTGAAGCTTTCTTT. Encoded protein: CASSSPGTEAFF.